The entry that follows covers one TCR beta chain sequence. Using immunoSEQ multiplex PCR, the repertoire was profiled, and TCRdb retains in-frame clones only, with some absent. Here the sample spans 100,000 or so clones, about nine tenths being singletons. These data belong to a study of T cell changes during pregnancy in multiple sclerosis. Germline V gene data show CDR1 as KGHSY and CDR2 as FQNENV. The ends lost 4 bases at V and 6 bases at J; junction bases unmatched: 10. This CDR3 region has 15 residues. The receptor comes from a female donor in good health, enrolled as a control in a pregnancy study. This specimen consisted of peripheral blood, obtained in the second trimester of pregnancy. The chain has TRBV16 and TRBJ1-2; 8 bases map to TRBD1. The DNA for the CDR3 is TGTGCCAGCAGCCGAAGGACAGGGACGGAGGATGGCTACACCTTC. Its translation is CASSRRTGTEDGYTF.